Shown below are 5 T cell receptor beta chains from a single sample sequenced in a study of blood T cell repertoires in COVID-19. TCRdb's copy holds only in-frame clones and misses some; the assay was immunoSEQ multiplex PCR. Among roughly 39,000 clones listed, around 86% were seen once. Sequenced material: peripheral blood. Source of these receptors: a man in his fifties or sixties in a cohort sampled during active COVID-19.

The chain couples TRBV13 to TRBJ2-5; D is possibly TRBD2 (5 bases). The CDR3 has 14 amino acids. Germline V CDR1 and CDR2: PRHDT, FYEKMQ (reference sequence). The ends were cut back, 4 bases at V and 2 bases at J, with 11 bases in the middle. This CDR3 reads CASSSRTEQETQYF. CDR3 nucleotides: TGTGCCAGCAGCTCCCGGACTGAACAAGAGACCCAGTACTTC. The full variable domain, completed using reference TRBV13 and TRBJ2-5, is AAGVIQSPRHLIKEKRETATLKCYPIPRHDTVYWYQQGPGQDPQFLISFYEKMQSDKGSIPDRFSAQQFSDYHSELNMSSLELGDSALYFCASSSRTEQETQYFGPGTRLLVL.

This chain links TRBV10-3 with TRBJ2-1; D gene uncertain. This CDR3 is 11 amino acids long. CDR1 and CDR2 (germline): ENHRY, SYGVKD. V was pared by 6 bases and J by 6 bases, with 6 bases between. The DNA for the CDR3 is TGTGCCATCAGCATCGGCAATGAGCAGTTCTTC. Translation gives CAISIGNEQFF.

V gene TRBV29-1 combines with J gene TRBJ2-3, with 13 bases aligning to TRBD2. The V and J ends lost 3 bases and 3 bases, in that order; junction bases with no gene match: 3. Germline V lookup: CDR1 SQVTM, CDR2 ANQGSEA. CDR3 length equals 15 residues. CDR3 region: CSVDRTSGSTDTQYF. In nucleotides, the CDR3 is TGCAGCGTTGATCGGACTAGCGGGAGTACAGATACGCAGTATTTT.

This rearrangement joins TRBV5-6 to TRBJ2-7; 8 bases line up with TRBD2. Losses at the gene ends were 2 bases for V and 5 bases for J; bases not matched to a gene: 6. CDR1 and CDR2 (germline): SGHDT, YYEEEE. The CDR3 length is 14 residues. As DNA, the CDR3 is TGTGCCAGCAGCTTAGCGGCTAGCGGGCACGAGCAGTACGTC. It yields the protein CASSLAASGHEQYV.

The CDR3 is CASSLGRTDTQYF. CDR3 nucleotides: TGTGCCAGCAGTTTGGGGCGCACAGATACGCAGTATTTT. This sequence joins TRBV27 and TRBJ2-3; possible D gene TRBD1, 5 bases. Germline V gene data show CDR1 as MNHEY and CDR2 as SMNVEV (reference sequence). This CDR3 is built from 13 residues. Trimming shortened V by 3 bases and J by 1 base, and 5 bases separated the two germline ends.